Only a few counts were recorded for the clone carrying this T cell receptor beta chain. The antigen is not known. The data belong to a study of beta chain features in type 1 diabetes. Study overall: The patient and healthy donor groups were comparable for age, gender and cell yields.

Since all of the isolated RNA was reverse transcribed, expressed TCRB transcripts were what got sequenced. TCRdb's copy holds only in-frame clones and misses some; the assay was immunoSEQ multiplex PCR. The sample holds about 160,000 clones, about a tenth seen once. The germline CDR1 and CDR2 sequences are MDHEN and SYDVKM. This CDR3 contains 14 residues. Trimming shortened V by 6 bases and J by 3 bases, and 14 bases separated the two germline ends. Study-wide results and limits: When Type 1 diabetes patients were examined, their TCRB CDR3s proved moderately but significantly shorter in all four CD4+ subsets.

Each donor gave one heparinised blood draw averaging roughly 100 mL. The sequence was obtained from a man aged 25-45 years with type 1 diabetes. The sample taken for sequencing was central memory CD4+ T cells from blood. The chain uses TRBV28 and TRBJ1-2; perhaps TRBD1 as D (5 bases). CDR3 residues: CASRVPAGHYGYTF. The CDR3 DNA reads as TGTGCCAGCAGGGTCCCCGCGGGACACTATGGCTACACCTTC.